This T cell receptor beta chain was documented in a study of response to subunit inactivated influenza vaccine. Whole-study results and caveats: Each seasonal flu vaccination may recruit only limited new T cells, authors suggested.

From the RT-PCR reads, TCRdb called clonotypes with MiXCR, one entry per CDR3 protein. The sample records fewer than 650,000 distinct CDR3 sequences, 10% to 15% being singletons. Losses at the gene ends were 2 bases for V and 5 bases for J; bases not matched to a gene: 6. CDR3 size: 15 residues. Looked up from germline, CDR1 is LGHNA and CDR2 is YNFKEQ. Turning to this clonotype: Its antigen is unidentified.

The source material was PBMCs from blood, sampled more than 35 days after vaccination. The rearrangement links TRBV4-2 to TRBJ1-5, with 7 bases identical to TRBD1. The sequence came from a man over 45 who received an inactivated influenza vaccine. The CDR3 DNA is TGTGCCAGCAGCCAAACTGTTGACAGGGATCAGCCCCAGCATTTT. Its translation is CASSQTVDRDQPQHF.